The subject of this entry is one T cell receptor beta chain. Its antigen is currently unknown. PCR employed 60 Vbeta and 13 Jbeta primers. Sequencing used immunoSEQ multiplex PCR; TCRdb keeps in-frame clones, though not all of them. The sample carries fewer than 300,000 clones, 80% recorded once. The source of the sample is a study of cytomegalovirus exposure and HLA in healthy donors. Study-wide points: A later analysis reportedly found that, within productive TCRs, an Asian-associated ancestry cluster had fewer N-insertions than the mean observed across the approximately 700 donors. Highly shared sequence variants in one cluster were likely a sequencing artifact. TCR beta V- and J-gene trimming was later associated with a missense DCLRE1C variant.

The germline CDR1 and CDR2 sequences are WSHSY and SAAADI. The CDR3 runs 13 residues. Trimming removed 5 bases from V and 6 bases from J; junction bases left unmatched: 4. The TCR sequence derives from a girl aged 2 to 10 in good health and CMV-seronegative. Sequenced: PBMCs. The chain has TRBV10-2 and TRBJ2-1; TRBD2 matches 7 bases. The CDR3 DNA follows: TGCGCCAGCAGTCCGACTAGCAGCAATGAGCAGTTCTTC. This translates into CASSPTSSNEQFF.